This TCR beta chain was sequenced during a study of blood T cell repertoires in COVID-19 (dated by TCRdb to about 2020). Regarding the complete study: The collaborator samples originated in the United States, Italy and Spain and spanned the acute and convalescent phases of COVID-19. The material from the prospective study consisted of cDNA or gDNA derived from T cells, B-cell-depleted T cells, or PBMCs. Samples were obtained from the ongoing ImmuneRACE study (first 160 participants) and from 1,000 to 1,500 subjects provided by 6 global collaborators. The sample metadata nearly always contained a de-identified subject ID, COVID-19 status, age in years and sex. The dataset comprised deeply sampled blood TCRbeta repertoires from subjects exposed to, actively infected with, or recovered from COVID-19. The repertoires were released in a freely available public database meant as a resource for research on the immune response to SARS-CoV-2. HLA class I and class II types, where available, came from metadata supplied by the sample provider rather than from assay-based typing.

Each collaborating institution followed its own protocols to collect whole blood in K2EDTA tubes. For TCRbeta analysis, collaborator samples were shipped as frozen whole blood, as isolated PBMCs, or as DNA extracted from either sample type. V gives up 2 bases and J gives up 1 base, and the segment between their germline ends measures 8 bases. Measured from the cysteine to the phenylalanine, the CDR3 is 14 residues long. Only CDR3 DNA is held: 42 bases, read in frame from base 1. Taken from the germline V gene, the CDR1 and CDR2 loops are MNHEY and SVGEGT. Remarks on this clone: It lacks a known antigen. Within one base of it there is no much larger clone, and no base qualities were kept.

The immunoSEQ Assay, a bias-controlled multiplex PCR, was used to amplify TCRbeta CDR3 regions from genomic DNA. The authors' analysis ran thus. Within the assay, amplification of reference gene primers was used to estimate how many nucleated cells each sample contained. Sequence reads were collapsed and filtered to measure the absolute abundance of every unique TCRbeta CDR3 rearrangement. Productive Simpson clonality was computed per sample as the square root of Simpson's diversity index over productive rearrangements. TCRdb took over this immuneACCESS table, retaining in-frame rearrangements with V and J assigned. Such tables are incomplete; in checked studies, under half of the missing clones stem from an unresolved V gene, and the remainder is unexplained. V and J calls and clone size are copied from that table; D and trimming were computed from the DNA. Recorded for this sample are 90,000 to 150,000 clones; roughly 90% of them occurred a single time. The ten top clones hold 19% of the sample.

The full study reports these points: Clinical and demographic metadata were provided uncurated, with the amount varying by source and participant.

Sequencing was done on a sample of peripheral blood. The V and J genes are TRBV6-2 or TRBV6-3 and TRBJ1-1; TRBD1 could be the D gene, as 6 bases match. This sequence originates from a human donor with acute or convalescent COVID-19. The donor label of this sample is uncertain. This receptor has the CDR3 CASSYRGRNTEAFF. The DNA reads as follows: TGTGCCAGCAGTTACAGGGGGAGGAACACTGAAGCTTTCTTT.